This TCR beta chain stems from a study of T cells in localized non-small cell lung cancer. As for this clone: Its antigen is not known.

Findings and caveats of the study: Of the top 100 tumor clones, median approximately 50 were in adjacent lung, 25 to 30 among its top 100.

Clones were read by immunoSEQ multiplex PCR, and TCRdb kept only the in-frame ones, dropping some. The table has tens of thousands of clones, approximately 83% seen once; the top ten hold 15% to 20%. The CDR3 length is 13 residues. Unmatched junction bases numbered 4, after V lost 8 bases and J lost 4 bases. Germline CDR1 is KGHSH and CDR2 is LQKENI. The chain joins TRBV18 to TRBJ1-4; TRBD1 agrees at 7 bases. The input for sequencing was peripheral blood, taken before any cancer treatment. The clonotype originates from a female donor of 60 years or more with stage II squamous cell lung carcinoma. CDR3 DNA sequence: TGTGCCAGCGCGGGACAGATTAATGAAAAACTGTTTTTT. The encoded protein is CASAGQINEKLFF. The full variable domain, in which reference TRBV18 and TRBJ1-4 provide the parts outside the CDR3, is NAGVMQNPRHLVRRRGQEARLRCSPMKGHSHVYWYRQLPEEGLKFMVYLQKENIIDESGMPKERFSAEFPKEGPSILRIQQVVRGDSAAYFCASAGQINEKLFFGSGTQLSVL.